This T cell receptor (beta chain) appears in the sequencing data of a study of T cell repertoires in cytomegalovirus infection. At the level of the study: The public TCR beta signatures pointed to both CMV infection and matching HLA type.

TCRdb redid the calling of the reads with MiXCR, one entry per CDR3 protein. The table has under 300,000 distinct CDR3 sequences, about 12% seen once. Study-wide findings and caveats: Of the TCR beta families, the public ones yielded a cumulative frequency that identified carriers of CMV plus the relevant HLA.

The CDR3 loop spans 15 amino acids. CDR1 SGHTA and CDR2 FQGNSA come from the germline V gene. V lost 1 base to trimming and J lost 1 base, with 7 bases between them. On this clonotype itself: Its antigen is undetermined.

The source is a human donor in good health (CMV status not recorded). Some clones in this sample may be carry-over from other donors' samples. V usage is TRBV7-2 and J usage is TRBJ1-4; D is unresolved. The sample comprised PBMCs. For the CDR3, the DNA is TGTGCCAGCAGCTTAGATGCTCGAACTAATGAAAAACTGTTTTTT. It translates to CASSLDARTNEKLFF.